Reported below is one T cell receptor (beta chain). In the original workflow: From reference gene primer amplification, estimates of nucleated cell counts were derived. TCRdb keeps only in-frame clones here, not all; method: immunoSEQ multiplex PCR. From that table come the V and J calls and clone size; the DNA was used to work out D and trimming. The table shows fewer than 250,000 clones, with under 80% occurring only once. The data derive from a study of blood T cell repertoires in COVID-19. Overall study: Sample material is recorded as cDNA or gDNA derived from T cells, B-cell-depleted T cells, or PBMCs.

The CDR3 is 13 amino acids. CDR1 is MNHEY, CDR2 SMNVEV, per germline (reference sequence). V was pared by 8 bases and J by 8 bases, with 18 bases between. This TCR derives from a woman aged 45 to 65 with acute COVID-19. The J gene is TRBJ1-2, the V gene TRBV27; a weak D match, TRBD1 (6 bases). Sequenced: PBMCs or T cells enriched from blood (not recorded which). CDR3 bases: TGTGCCAGCGCGCCCCAGGGGCGAGGGGGCTACACCTTC. Encoded protein: CASAPQGRGGYTF.